Presented here are 2 T cell receptor beta chains from one specimen sequenced in a study of CD8+ T cells in alopecia areata. Specified treatment: oral pan-JAK inhibitor, 5-10 mg twice daily. RNA extraction was followed by reverse transcription into cDNA, which acted as the sequencing template. Measured with immunoSEQ multiplex PCR; TCRdb has only the in-frame clones, and not every one. The top ten clones hold 15% to 20% of a sample with some 170,000 clones, 58% of them seen once. The starting material was CD4+ T cells sorted from blood, obtained at approximately week 61, from a patient treated with tofacitinib. The source is a human donor with alopecia areata.

J is TRBJ2-5 and V is TRBV13, with no clear D. The CDR3 extends over 13 amino acids. From germline, CDR1 is PRHDT and CDR2 FYEKMQ (reference sequence). The V end lost 1 base, the J end lost 4 bases, and 7 bases lay between the germline ends. The chain's CDR3 is CASSLVTGETQYF. CDR3 in DNA: TGTGCCAGCAGCTTAGTTACGGGAGAGACCCAGTACTTC.

The CDR3, as DNA: TGTGCCACCAGCGGGACCGGCGGACAGGGTTCCTACAATGAGCAGTTCTTC. This sequence encodes CATSGTGGQGSYNEQFF. J is TRBJ2-1 and V is TRBV15; 8 bases map to TRBD1. The germline V gene has CDR1 LNHNV and CDR2 YYDKDF (reference sequence). This CDR3 is 17 amino acids long. V trimming: 5 bases; J trimming: 1 base; junction bases outside the gene matches: 10.